The 3 T cell receptor beta chains below all came from one sample that was sequenced in a study of blood T cells in healthy people across ages. Then a second PCR, running roughly 7 to 11 cycles, was carried out with a sample-barcoded 5' primer and a J-beta primer mix. MiXCR, applied by TCRdb to the 5' RACE reads, yields one record per CDR3 protein. The sample holds roughly 930,000 distinct CDR3 sequences, 40% to 60% seen once. The sequencing input was blood. The origin of the receptors is a man under 40 in good health.

This clonotype was counted between two and nine times. V is TRBV4-2 and J is TRBJ1-6; 7 bases map to TRBD1. The germline V gene has CDR1 LGHNA and CDR2 YNFKEQ. The trim removed 4 bases at V and 7 bases at J, leaving 7 bases unmatched. The CDR3 loop spans 15 amino acids. CDR3 in amino acids: CASSRGTELNSPLHF. The CDR3 DNA is TGTGCCAGCAGCCGAGGGACAGAGCTCAATTCACCCCTCCACTTT.

In this sample, this clonotype turned up once. The J gene is TRBJ2-1, the V gene TRBV11-2; 7 bases are shared with TRBD2. Germline V gives CDR1 SGHAT, CDR2 FQNNGV. CDR3 length: 12 residues. The junction had 5 bases not matched to a gene; V was cut back by 0 bases and J by 15 bases. CDR3 residues: CASSLDLGGGFF. CDR3 DNA: TGTGCCAGCAGCTTAGATCTGGGCGGGGGGTTCTTC.

V gene TRBV7-8 combines with J gene TRBJ1-5, with TRBD1 identical over 7 bases. V lost 4 bases and J lost 11; bases outside the gene matches: 17. The CDR3 is 16 amino acids. Per germline, CDR1 SGHVS and CDR2 FQNEAQ. The CDR3, as DNA: TGTGCCAGCAGCTCGCTTAAGGCAGGGGGGATACGGGCCCAGCATTTT. It translates to CASSSLKAGGIRAQHF.